This is a list of T cell receptor beta chains from one sample in a study of T-cell reconstitution after alpha-beta-depleted transplantation in children. TCRdb re-analysed the PCR reads in MiXCR, keeping a single row per CDR3 protein. The sample contains 95,000 to 120,000 distinct CDR3 sequences, almost 6.5% of which appear only once. The sample here was PBMCs, mostly from graft donor cells, taken 360 days after TCRalphabeta/CD19-depleted stem cell transplant. These receptors were taken from a male patient under 10 years old who had a stem cell transplant for acute lymphoblastic leukemia, so the T cells may come from the graft donor. Both conserved end residues are part of each CDR3. A D gene is named only where the DNA matches it firmly. Clone size is stated in some rows and not others, as once, few, many or a class when expanded.

D: -; J: TRBJ1-4; V: TRBV25-1; size: few; DNA: TGTGCCAGCAGTGATCCCGGGACCGGGCATGAAAAACTGTTTTTT; CDR3: CASSDPGTGHEKLFF
D: TRBD1; J: TRBJ2-5; V: TRBV7-2; size: few; DNA: TGTGCCAGCAGCCGACCCGGGACAGGGACAGAGACCCAGTACTTC; CDR3: CASSRPGTGTETQYF
D: TRBD2; J: TRBJ2-5; V: TRBV7-8; size: many; DNA: TGTGCCAGCAGCTACGGGACTAGCGGGGGTATGGTTAAAGAGACCCAGTACTTC; CDR3: CASSYGTSGGMVKETQYF
D: -; J: TRBJ2-7; V: TRBV11-2; size: -; DNA: TGTGCCAGCAGCTCGGGCCTCGCAAACGAGCAGTACTTC; CDR3: CASSSGLANEQYF
D: -; J: TRBJ2-5; V: TRBV12-3/TRBV12-4; size: many; DNA: TGTGCCAGCAGCCCCAGGGGCCAGACCCAGTACTTC; CDR3: CASSPRGQTQYF
D: -; J: TRBJ2-7; V: TRBV7-6; size: many; DNA: TGTGCCAGCAGCTTAGGAGGCCCTACCTACGAGCAGTACTTC; CDR3: CASSLGGPTYEQYF
D: TRBD1; J: TRBJ1-2; V: TRBV6-1; size: few; DNA: TGTGCCAGCAGCGACAGGGACGGCTATGGCTACACCTTC; CDR3: CASSDRDGYGYTF
D: -; J: TRBJ2-3; V: TRBV9; size: many; DNA: TGTGCCAGCAGCGTAGACGGGGGCGACACAGATACGCAGTATTTT; CDR3: CASSVDGGDTDTQYF
D: TRBD1; J: TRBJ2-1; V: TRBV5-1; size: many; DNA: TGCGCCAGCAGCTTGAGGACAGGAGGCTACAATGAGCAGTTCTTC; CDR3: CASSLRTGGYNEQFF
D: -; J: TRBJ1-5; V: TRBV7-2; size: -; DNA: TGTGCCAGCAGCTTAGGGGGGGCAGGGATCAATCAGCCCCAGCATTTT; CDR3: CASSLGGAGINQPQHF
D: TRBD1; J: TRBJ1-2; V: TRBV9; size: many; DNA: TGTGCCAGCAGCGTTAGGGACAGCCCCAACTATGGCTACACCTTC; CDR3: CASSVRDSPNYGYTF
D: -; J: TRBJ2-1; V: TRBV28; size: many; DNA: TGTGCCAGCAGTTCGACCGGGACTTTCCTATACAATGAGCAGTTCTTC; CDR3: CASSSTGTFLYNEQFF
D: TRBD1; J: TRBJ1-3; V: TRBV7-6; size: few; DNA: TGTGCCAGCAGCTTCAAAGGGGGCACTGGAAACACCATATATTTT; CDR3: CASSFKGGTGNTIYF
D: -; J: TRBJ2-3; V: TRBV7-2; size: many; DNA: TGTGCCAGCAGCTCGCGACCTACAGATACGCAGTATTTT; CDR3: CASSSRPTDTQYF
D: -; J: TRBJ2-7; V: TRBV28; size: many; DNA: TGTGCCAGCAGTCCTCCAGTGGATAGCTCCTACGAGCAGTACTTC; CDR3: CASSPPVDSSYEQYF
D: -; J: TRBJ1-1; V: TRBV10-3; size: many; DNA: TGTGCCATCAGTGAGTCGGGAAGGGGGAACACTGAAGCTTTCTTT; CDR3: CAISESGRGNTEAFF
D: -; J: TRBJ1-1; V: TRBV7-9; size: many; DNA: TGTGCCAGCAGCCCCGGGGGGAGGACTGAAGCTTTCTTT; CDR3: CASSPGGRTEAFF
D: -; J: TRBJ2-1; V: TRBV12-3/TRBV12-4; size: many; DNA: TGTGCCAGCAGTTTTACCGGGTCCCAAGGCAATGAGCAGTTCTTC; CDR3: CASSFTGSQGNEQFF
D: -; J: TRBJ2-1; V: TRBV7-2; size: many; DNA: TGTGCCAGCAGCTGGCTAGGTTCGGATCTGTTCTTC; CDR3: CASSWLGSDLFF
D: TRBD2; J: TRBJ2-1; V: TRBV19; size: many; DNA: TGTGCCAGTACCAACCCGGGACTAAGTACCGATGAGCAGTTCTTC; CDR3: CASTNPGLSTDEQFF
D: TRBD1; J: TRBJ2-5; V: TRBV27; size: few; DNA: TGTGCCAGCAGTTATGACAGGGGGCAGGAAGAGACCCAGTACTTC; CDR3: CASSYDRGQEETQYF
D: -; J: TRBJ1-1; V: TRBV3-1; size: few; DNA: TGTGCCAGCAGCCTTTCCGCGGCCCACACTGAAGCTTTCTTT; CDR3: CASSLSAAHTEAFF
D: -; J: TRBJ2-3; V: TRBV4-1; size: many; DNA: TGCGCCAGCAGCCGGATGGGGAGAACAGATACGCAGTATTTT; CDR3: CASSRMGRTDTQYF
D: TRBD1; J: TRBJ2-7; V: TRBV9; size: -; DNA: TGTGCCAGCAGCCCGTGGGACAGGGCGGGCGAGCAGTACTTC; CDR3: CASSPWDRAGEQYF
D: -; J: TRBJ2-2; V: TRBV7-9; size: few; DNA: TGTGCCAGCAGCTCCCTACAGGGAGCGACCGGGGAGCTGTTTTTT; CDR3: CASSSLQGATGELFF
D: TRBD2; J: TRBJ2-1; V: TRBV7-8; size: few; DNA: TGTGCCAGCAGCCGAGATCGGACTAGCCTACCCGAACGGCGGGAGCAGTTCTTC; CDR3: CASSRDRTSLPERREQFF
D: -; J: TRBJ1-1; V: TRBV4-3; size: -; DNA: TGCGCCAGCAGGAGTCACATGAACACTGAAGCTTTCTTT; CDR3: CASRSHMNTEAFF
D: -; J: TRBJ2-7; V: TRBV2; size: many; DNA: TGTGCCAGCCCCCGGAGCTCCTACGAGCAGTACTTC; CDR3: CASPRSSYEQYF
D: TRBD1; J: TRBJ1-4; V: TRBV3-1; size: -; DNA: TGTGCCAGCAGCCATTTTGGGACAGATGAAAAACTGTTTTTT; CDR3: CASSHFGTDEKLFF
D: -; J: TRBJ2-1; V: TRBV9; size: -; DNA: TGTGCCAGCAGCCTCGAGGGCAGCGGTGAGCAGTTCTTC; CDR3: CASSLEGSGEQFF
D: TRBD2; J: TRBJ2-5; V: TRBV4-1; size: -; DNA: TGCGCCAGCAGCCAAACCGTGAGACTAGCCGGTGAGACCCAGTACTTC; CDR3: CASSQTVRLAGETQYF
D: TRBD2; J: TRBJ2-1; V: TRBV7-9; size: many; DNA: TGTGCCAGCAGCTCGCTAGCGGGAGAGTCCTACAATGAGCAGTTCTTC; CDR3: CASSSLAGESYNEQFF
D: -; J: TRBJ2-1; V: TRBV5-1; size: many; DNA: TGCGCCAGCAGCTTGGTCCACTATGGGGCGCGGGCTAGTCGGTTTAGGGATGAGCAGTTCTTC; CDR3: CASSLVHYGARASRFRDEQFF
D: TRBD1; J: TRBJ1-2; V: TRBV9; size: -; DNA: TGTGCCAGCAGCATCTACGAGACAGGGTGGGACTATGGCTACACCTTC; CDR3: CASSIYETGWDYGYTF
D: -; J: TRBJ2-5; V: TRBV7-9; size: many; DNA: TGTGCCAGCAGCTTAAGGCTCAGTTCTCGAGAGACCCAGTACTTC; CDR3: CASSLRLSSRETQYF
D: -; J: TRBJ1-5; V: TRBV5-6; size: -; DNA: TGTGCCAGCAGCCTAACAGGGTTCGGAGAGGGGCCCCAGCATTTT; CDR3: CASSLTGFGEGPQHF
D: -; J: TRBJ2-1; V: TRBV5-6; size: many; DNA: TGTGCCTCTTCTGGGGGGAGCCATGAGCAGTTCTTC; CDR3: CASSGGSHEQFF
D: -; J: TRBJ2-7; V: TRBV4-3; size: many; DNA: TGCGCCAGCAGCCAAGAGAACGGAGCGCTCTACGAGCAGTACTTC; CDR3: CASSQENGALYEQYF
D: -; J: TRBJ1-1; V: TRBV7-2; size: many; DNA: TGTGCCAGCAGCGTGGCCGCGAACACTGAAGCTTTCTTT; CDR3: CASSVAANTEAFF
D: TRBD1; J: TRBJ2-7; V: TRBV7-2; size: many; DNA: TGTGCCAGCACCTGGGGGACAGGGAACGAGCAGTACTTC; CDR3: CASTWGTGNEQYF
D: TRBD1; J: TRBJ1-2; V: TRBV29-1; size: many; DNA: TGCAGCGTTGAAGATTGGACAGGGCTCTATGGCTACACCTTC; CDR3: CSVEDWTGLYGYTF
D: TRBD1; J: TRBJ1-1; V: TRBV4-3; size: many; DNA: TGCGCCAGCAGCCAAGATTTGGGACAGGGGGATTCCTTCATGTACACTGAAGCTTTCTTT; CDR3: CASSQDLGQGDSFMYTEAFF
D: -; J: TRBJ1-4; V: TRBV9; size: many; DNA: TGTGCCAGCAGCGCCTCCTCTAATGAAAAACTGTTTTTT; CDR3: CASSASSNEKLFF
D: -; J: TRBJ1-2; V: TRBV7-9; size: few; DNA: TGTGCCAGCAGCTCCCACAGGGATGGCTACACCTTC; CDR3: CASSSHRDGYTF
D: -; J: TRBJ2-7; V: TRBV13; size: few; DNA: TGTGCCAGCAGCACCGGGACTTTCTACGAGCAGTACTTC; CDR3: CASSTGTFYEQYF